The rows below give T cell receptor beta chains drawn from one sample of a study of T cells in Graves' hyperthyroidism and ophthalmopathy. TCRdb recomputed calls from the multiplex PCR reads with MiXCR, one row per CDR3 protein. The top ten clones hold 3.3% of a sample with about 59,000 distinct CDR3 sequences, about 53% of them seen once. Sequencing was performed on blood. These receptors were obtained from a woman aged 60-70 years with Graves' ophthalmopathy. The CDR3 runs from the conserved cysteine through the conserved F or W. The order of the fields is J gene, V gene, clone size, D gene, CDR3 DNA, CDR3 protein. A D gene is named only where the DNA matches it firmly. Expanded clones are given a class, and other clones once, few, many or no size at all.

>TRBJ2-3|TRBV20-1|-|TRBD2
TGCAGTGCTAGGTCTAGCGGGAGGGGAGGGAATGAGCAGTATTTT
CSARSSGRGGNEQYF
>TRBJ2-3|TRBV10-2|-|-
TGCGCCAGCAGTGAGTCGCCGGGAGAGGCTAGGAATGAGCAGTATTTT
CASSESPGEARNEQYF
>TRBJ2-2|TRBV5-1|-|TRBD2
TGCGCCAGCAGCTCGAAACTAGCGGGAGGGCCTAGCACCGGGGAGCTGTTTTTT
CASSSKLAGGPSTGELFF
>TRBJ2-7|TRBV7-6|-|TRBD2
TGTGCCAGCAGCTTAGCGGCTAGGACTAGCGGGGGGCAGCAGTACTTC
CASSLAARTSGGQQYF
>TRBJ1-2|TRBV20-1|few|-
TGCAGTGCTAGCCAATGGGGTAACTATGGCTACACCTTC
CSASQWGNYGYTF
>TRBJ1-5|TRBV15|-|-
TGTGCCACCAGCAGAGATAGGTGGGGGGCTGATCAGCCCCAGCATTTT
CATSRDRWGADQPQHF
>TRBJ2-3|TRBV10-3|-|TRBD2
TGTGCCACCCTAGCGGGATACACAGATACGCAGTATTTT
CATLAGYTDTQYF
>TRBJ2-2|TRBV7-9|many|TRBD1
TGTGCCAGCAGCCAACAGGGGGCCCCGAACACCGGGGAGCTGTTTTTT
CASSQQGAPNTGELFF
>TRBJ1-4|TRBV12-3/TRBV12-4|-|-
TGTGCCAGCAGTGCGGACAGTGCAACTAATGAAAAACTGTTTTTT
CASSADSATNEKLFF
>TRBJ2-7|TRBV7-2|many|TRBD1
TGTGCCAGCAGCCAGACAGGGGGCGATTACGAGCAGTACTTC
CASSQTGGDYEQYF
>TRBJ2-2|TRBV24-1|-|-
TGTGCCACCAGTGGGGCTTGGGATACCGGGGAGCTGTTTTTT
CATSGAWDTGELFF
>TRBJ2-7|TRBV20-1|medium-sized|TRBD1
TGCAGTGGGATGGGACAGTGGGTATACGAGCAGTACTTC
CSGMGQWVYEQYF
>TRBJ1-1|TRBV9|many|TRBD1
TGTGCCAGCAGCGTGGACTTGGACAGGGGAGACACTGAAGCTTTCTTT
CASSVDLDRGDTEAFF
>TRBJ2-1|TRBV20-1|-|TRBD2
TGCAGTGCCACCGGGACTAGCGGGGGTCATGAGCAGTTCTTC
CSATGTSGGHEQFF
>TRBJ2-7|TRBV7-2|few|-
TGTGCCAGCAGCCCCCCGGGACAAACCTACGAGCAGTACTTC
CASSPPGQTYEQYF
>TRBJ2-3|TRBV13|many|TRBD2
TGTGCCAGCAGCACGCGGAGGAGGACTAGCGGAGGGGATACGCAGTATTTT
CASSTRRRTSGGDTQYF
>TRBJ2-3|TRBV20-1|many|-
TGCAGTGCTAGAGTAGCGGCTAGCACAGATACGCAGTATTTT
CSARVAASTDTQYF
>TRBJ2-1|TRBV5-1|many|TRBD1
TGCGCCAGCAGCCTTACAGGGGGCGGGTTAGGTGAGCAGTTCTTC
CASSLTGGGLGEQFF
>TRBJ2-3|TRBV15|many|-
TGTGCCACCAGCAGCGGCGGTACGCAGTATTTT
CATSSGGTQYF
>TRBJ1-2|TRBV19|medium-sized|TRBD1
TGTGCCAGTAGTAAAGACAGGGGGCGTTATGGCTACACCTTC
CASSKDRGRYGYTF
>TRBJ2-5|TRBV18|many|-
TGTGCCAGCTCATCGTCCGGAGAGACCCAGTACTTC
CASSSSGETQYF
>TRBJ2-7|TRBV7-9|many|TRBD1
TGTGCCAGCAGCCCAAAGGGACAGGATATTTTCTACGAGCAGTACTTC
CASSPKGQDIFYEQYF
>TRBJ1-2|TRBV5-1|many|-
TGCGCCAGCAGCTTGTGGGATCCATCAGGTGGCTACACCTTC
CASSLWDPSGGYTF
>TRBJ2-7|TRBV5-1|many|TRBD1
TGCGCCAGCAGCTGGACAGGGGGCTACGAGCAGTACTTC
CASSWTGGYEQYF
>TRBJ2-3|TRBV29-1|-|TRBD2
TGCAGCGTTGAGCTAGGGACTAGCGGGTTCACAGATACGCAGTATTTT
CSVELGTSGFTDTQYF
>TRBJ1-1|TRBV10-2|many|-
TGCGCCAGCAGTGAGTCGGGGGGAACTGAAGCTTTCTTT
CASSESGGTEAFF
>TRBJ2-2|TRBV20-1|-|-
TGCAGTGCAAGAGGACCGCCGTGGGAGCTGTTTTTT
CSARGPPWELFF
>TRBJ2-1|TRBV7-9|-|-
TGTGCCAGCAGCTTCTACTCGGGACTGCAGTTCTTC
CASSFYSGLQFF
>TRBJ1-2|TRBV19|many|TRBD1
TGTGCCAGTAGACCGGGGACAGGGGGACTATATGGCTACACCTTC
CASRPGTGGLYGYTF
>TRBJ2-7|TRBV20-1|-|TRBD2
TGCAGTGCTAGGACTAGCGGGAGAGACCACGAGCAGTACTTC
CSARTSGRDHEQYF
>TRBJ2-7|TRBV3-1|many|-
TGTGCCAGCAGCCACACATACGAGCAGTACTTC
CASSHTYEQYF
>TRBJ2-7|TRBV7-7|few|TRBD1
TGTGCTAGCAGCGCCGGGACAGGGAATTTCTACGAGCAGTACTTC
CASSAGTGNFYEQYF
>TRBJ1-6|TRBV7-6|-|-
TGTGCCAGCACCAGACTGGGGGGACGGTATATTTCACCCCTCCACTTT
CASTRLGGRYISPLHF
>TRBJ2-7|TRBV27|many|TRBD2
TGTGCCAGCAGCAAACGGGGGGGCGACGAGCAGTACTTC
CASSKRGGDEQYF
>TRBJ1-5|TRBV4-3|-|-
TGCGCCAGCAGCCAAGTTGGGGCTGGGAATCAGCCCCAGCATTTT
CASSQVGAGNQPQHF
>TRBJ1-1|TRBV9|-|-
TGTGCCAGCAGCGTAGAGGGGTGGACTGAAGCTTTCTTT
CASSVEGWTEAFF
>TRBJ2-1|TRBV11-2|-|TRBD2
TGTGCCAGCAGCCGACTAGCGGGTTACAATGAGCAGTTCTTC
CASSRLAGYNEQFF
>TRBJ2-2|TRBV6-1|many|-
TGTGCCAGCAGTGTTGACAGGCTGTACACCGGGGAGCTGTTTTTT
CASSVDRLYTGELFF